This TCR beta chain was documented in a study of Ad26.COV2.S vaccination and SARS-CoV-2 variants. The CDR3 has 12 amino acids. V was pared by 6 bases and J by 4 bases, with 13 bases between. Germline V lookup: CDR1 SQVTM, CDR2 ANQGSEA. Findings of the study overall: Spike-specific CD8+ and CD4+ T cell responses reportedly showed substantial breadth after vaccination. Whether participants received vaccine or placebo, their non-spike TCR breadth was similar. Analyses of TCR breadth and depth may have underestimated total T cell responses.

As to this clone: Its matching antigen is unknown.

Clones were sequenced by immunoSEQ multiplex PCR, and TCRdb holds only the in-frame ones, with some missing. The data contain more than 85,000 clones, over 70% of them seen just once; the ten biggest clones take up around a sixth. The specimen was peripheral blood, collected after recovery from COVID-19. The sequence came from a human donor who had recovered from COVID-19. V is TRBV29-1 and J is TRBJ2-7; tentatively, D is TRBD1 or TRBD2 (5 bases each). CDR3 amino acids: CSVQRDLYEQYF. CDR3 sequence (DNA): TGCAGCGTGCAACGGGACCTTTACGAGCAGTACTTC.